This T cell receptor (beta chain) was captured by sequencing in a study of cytomegalovirus exposure and HLA in healthy donors. Primers: 60 Vbeta forward and 13 Jbeta reverse. TCRdb's table, derived via immunoSEQ multiplex PCR, lists solely in-frame clones and lacks some. The data hold about 130,000 clones, with 78% observed a single time. The germline gives CDR1 SGHKS, CDR2 YYEKEE (reference sequence). The CDR3 length is 15 residues. Trimming took off 1 base at V and 2 bases at J, with 11 bases between the two ends. This clone has a handful of counts. The sequencing input was PBMCs. V usage is TRBV5-5 and J usage is TRBJ2-3; D unclear. The receptor comes from a man between 25 and 39 years old in good health and CMV-seropositive. The CDR3 reads CASSLSERSTDTQYF. DNA for the CDR3: TGTGCCAGCAGCTTGTCAGAGCGATCCACAGATACGCAGTATTTT.